This TCR beta chain is from a study of T-cell memory formation after mild COVID-19. Study-wide results and caveats: CD4+ contracting clones were found mainly in CM and EM, and CD8+ ones in EMRA. Unconfirmed was the SARS-CoV-2 specificity of second-wave clones that peaked on day 37.

V shed 0 bases and J shed 4 bases, with 11 bases lying between them. The CDR3 sequence is 15 residues long. The germline CDR1 and CDR2 sequences are SGHTA and FQGTGA. Employing constant-segment primers, 5'RACE generated TCR alpha and TCR beta cDNA libraries bearing sample barcodes and UMIs. A single record per CDR3 protein comes from TCRdb applying MiXCR to the 5' RACE reads. In the table there are under 200,000 distinct CDR3 sequences, 11% of which are singletons. Remarks on this clonotype: Its matching antigen is unknown.

The source material was PBMCs or a T cell subset sorted from them (not recorded which). This receptor was taken from a man aged 18 to 29 who had mild COVID-19 (a few samples of this study predate the infection). Cell type and time point are not known. This rearrangement joins TRBV7-3 to TRBJ2-3, with a weak D call TRBD2 (5 bases). The CDR3 DNA is TGTGCCAGCAGCTTAACTAGCGTGGGCGCAGATACGCAGTATTTT. Its translation is CASSLTSVGADTQYF.